A selection of T cell receptor beta chains follows, all from one sample in a study of regulatory T cells in long-lasting Graves disease. TCRdb re-called the multiplex PCR reads through MiXCR, storing one row per CDR3 protein. The data show 300,000 to 450,000 distinct CDR3 sequences, roughly 15% seen once. Sequences were derived from peripheral blood mononuclear cells (PBMCs), sampled at new diagnosis, from a patient treated with antithyroid drugs. Receptors were obtained from a female donor with Graves disease. CDR3s include the opening cysteine and the closing phenylalanine or tryptophan. The D gene is left open where the match is weak. Rows give clone size only sometimes, using once, few, many, or a class for an expanded clone.

J gene,CDR3 length,V gene,clone size,D gene,CDR3 DNA,CDR3 protein
TRBJ2-7,14,TRBV28,many,.,TGTGCCAGCACCCGGAGAGGACCCACCTACGAGCAGTACTTC,CASTRRGPTYEQYF
TRBJ2-3,15,TRBV24-1,.,TRBD1,TGTGCCACCAGTGAGACAGGGGTCCGCACAGATACGCAGTATTTT,CATSETGVRTDTQYF
TRBJ2-7,14,TRBV29-1,many,TRBD2,TGCAGCGTGGAGGGACTAGCGGCCGCCGGCGAGCAGTACTTC,CSVEGLAAAGEQYF
TRBJ2-3,14,TRBV9,.,TRBD2,TGTGCCAGCAACCAGCGGGGGAGCACAGATACGCAGTATTTT,CASNQRGSTDTQYF
TRBJ2-3,16,TRBV7-6,many,TRBD2,TGTGCCAGCAGCTCGAGACTAGCGGGAGTTTTAGATACGCAGTATTTT,CASSSRLAGVLDTQYF
TRBJ2-2,18,TRBV2,many,TRBD2,TGTGCCAGCAGTGAATGGCGCAGCGGGGCGGGTCAGACCGGGGAGCTGTTTTTT,CASSEWRSGAGQTGELFF
TRBJ1-1,12,TRBV4-3,.,.,TGCGCCAGCAGCCAACAGGGGAATGAAGCTTTCTTT,CASSQQGNEAFF
TRBJ2-3,15,TRBV6-2/TRBV6-3,few,.,TGTGCCAGCAGCCGCGGACTGGCGGGCACAGATACGCAGTATTTT,CASSRGLAGTDTQYF
TRBJ2-7,14,TRBV30,once,.,TGTGCCTGGAGCCTCGGTAGGGGATCCTACGAGCAGTACTTC,CAWSLGRGSYEQYF
TRBJ1-1,14,TRBV2,many,.,TGTGCCAGCAGGGTGAATACACAGAACACTGAAGCTTTCTTT,CASRVNTQNTEAFF